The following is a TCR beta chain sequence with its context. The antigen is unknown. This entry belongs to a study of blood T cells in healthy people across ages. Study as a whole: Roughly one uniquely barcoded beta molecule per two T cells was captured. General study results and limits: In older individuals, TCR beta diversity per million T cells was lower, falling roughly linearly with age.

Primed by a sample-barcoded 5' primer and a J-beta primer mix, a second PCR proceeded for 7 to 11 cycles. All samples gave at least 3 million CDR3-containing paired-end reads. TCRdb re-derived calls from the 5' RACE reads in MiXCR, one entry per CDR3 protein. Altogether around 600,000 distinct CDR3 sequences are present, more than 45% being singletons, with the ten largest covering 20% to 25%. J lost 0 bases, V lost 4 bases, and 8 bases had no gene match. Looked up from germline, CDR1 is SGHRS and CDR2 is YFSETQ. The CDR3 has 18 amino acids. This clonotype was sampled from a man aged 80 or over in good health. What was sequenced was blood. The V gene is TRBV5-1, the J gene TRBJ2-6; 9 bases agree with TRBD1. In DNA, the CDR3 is TGCGCCAGCAGCCCATACAGGGGGCAAAGCTCTGGGGCCAACGTCCTGACTTTC. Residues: CASSPYRGQSSGANVLTF.